This T cell receptor beta chain was recorded in a study of sequential checkpoint blockade in melanoma. Study at large: After both sequences, patients received maintenance nivolumab. Matched biopsies came pretreatment and at week 13 for approximately 22 patients. TCRbeta immunosequencing was performed on DNA from 85 to 100 pretreatment melanoma tumor samples. Study results and limitations: Patients with week-13 increases in T-cell fraction and clonality benefited about 30 times more often.

Treatment here: randomized to nivolumab then ipilimumab (arm A) or the reverse (arm B). Clones were read by immunoSEQ multiplex PCR, and TCRdb kept only the in-frame ones, dropping some. The profile shows approximately 2,300 clones, approximately 20% of them singletons. In germline, CDR1 is SGDLS, CDR2 YYNGEE. The CDR3 sequence is 20 residues long. The ends were cut back, 3 bases at V and 7 bases at J, with 32 bases in the middle. In its sample, this clone ranks as medium-sized. The target antigen is unknown. This chain links TRBV9 with TRBJ2-1; D is possibly TRBD2 (9 bases). The clonotype comes from a human donor with melanoma. Sequenced here: tumor tissue (inferred from file names), sampled from a patient given nivolumab and ipilimumab in sequence. The CDR3 reads CASSAGQGGWAGGPGNEQFF. The CDR3 nucleotides are TGTGCCAGCAGCGCTGGACAGGGTGGTTGGGCGGGAGGGCCCGGAAATGAGCAGTTCTTC.